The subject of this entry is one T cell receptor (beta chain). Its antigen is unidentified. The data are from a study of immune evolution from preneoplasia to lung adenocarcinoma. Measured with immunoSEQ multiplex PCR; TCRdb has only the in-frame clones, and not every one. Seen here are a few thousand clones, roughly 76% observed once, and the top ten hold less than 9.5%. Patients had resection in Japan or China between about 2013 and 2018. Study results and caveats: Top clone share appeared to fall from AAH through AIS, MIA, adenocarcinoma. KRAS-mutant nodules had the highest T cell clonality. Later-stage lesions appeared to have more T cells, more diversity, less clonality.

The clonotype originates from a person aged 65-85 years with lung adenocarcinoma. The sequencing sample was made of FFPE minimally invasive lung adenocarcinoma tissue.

Here the CDR3 reads CAWSEGSLLNEQYF. CDR3 DNA sequence: TGTGCCTGGAGTGAGGGTTCACTCTTGAACGAGCAGTACTTC. The chain joins TRBV30 to TRBJ2-7; no reliable D call. The CDR3 runs to 14 residues. Trimming removed 1 base from V and 5 bases from J, with 15 bases in between. Looked up from germline, CDR1 is GTSNPN and CDR2 is SVGIG (reference sequence).